This T cell receptor beta chain derives from a study of response to subunit inactivated influenza vaccine. Study-wide results and caveats: Each seasonal flu vaccination may recruit only limited new T cells, authors suggested.

This clonotype was seen a single time. Its antigen is unidentified. TCRdb itself ran the RT-PCR reads through MiXCR, one entry per CDR3 protein. The sample gives under 750,000 distinct CDR3 sequences, approximately 10% of which show up once; 10% is in the top ten. V lost 11 bases to trimming and J lost 2 bases, with 11 bases between them. Germline V CDR1 and CDR2: SGHVS, FQNEAQ. The CDR3 spans 12 residues. The material was PBMCs from blood, obtained on the day of vaccination. The TCR originated in a man between 50 and 59 years old who received an inactivated influenza vaccine. The rearrangement uses TRBV7-8 and TRBJ2-3; D is perhaps TRBD2 (6 bases). As DNA, the CDR3 is TGTGCCGGGGGGAGTACCACAGATACGCAGTATTTT. Translated, it gives CAGGSTTDTQYF.